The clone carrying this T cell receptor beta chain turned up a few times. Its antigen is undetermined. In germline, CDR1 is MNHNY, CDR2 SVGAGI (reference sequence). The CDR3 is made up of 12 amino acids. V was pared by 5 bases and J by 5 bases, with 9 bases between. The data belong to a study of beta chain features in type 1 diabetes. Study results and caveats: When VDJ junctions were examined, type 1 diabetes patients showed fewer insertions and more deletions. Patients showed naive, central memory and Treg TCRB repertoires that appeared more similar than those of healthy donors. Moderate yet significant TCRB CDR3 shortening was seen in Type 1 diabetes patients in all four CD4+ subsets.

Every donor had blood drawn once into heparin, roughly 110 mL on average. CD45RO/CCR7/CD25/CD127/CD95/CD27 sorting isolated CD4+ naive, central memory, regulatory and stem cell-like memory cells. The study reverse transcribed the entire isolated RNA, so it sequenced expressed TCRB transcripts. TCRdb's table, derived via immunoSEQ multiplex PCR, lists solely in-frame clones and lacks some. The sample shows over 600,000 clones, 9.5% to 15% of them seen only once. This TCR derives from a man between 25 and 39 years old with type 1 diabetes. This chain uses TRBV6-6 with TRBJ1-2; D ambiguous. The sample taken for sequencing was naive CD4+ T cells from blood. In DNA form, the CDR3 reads TGTGCCAGCAGTACGAGAGCGTATGGCTACACCTTC. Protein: CASSTRAYGYTF.